The next 5 T cell receptor beta chains were all read from a single sample in a study of chemoradiotherapy in HPV16-positive cancers. The table came from immunoSEQ multiplex PCR; TCRdb's copy has only in-frame clones and leaves some out. The table lists about 17,000 clones, roughly 90% of them singletons. Source: blood, taken from a patient who underwent chemoradiotherapy. The receptors here all came from a human donor with HPV-associated anogenital cancer.

The gene calls are TRBV27 and TRBJ1-1, with D unclear. The CDR3 contains 12 residues. With 5 bases removed from V and 1 base from J, the gap between germline ends came to 5 bases. CDR1 is MNHEY, CDR2 SMNVEV, per germline (reference sequence). The CDR3 reads CASSEGNTEAFF. The CDR3 region has the DNA TGTGCCAGCAGTGAAGGGAACACTGAAGCTTTCTTT.

This chain links TRBV5-4 with TRBJ1-1; D possibly corresponds to TRBD1 (5 bases). Germline CDR1 reads SGHNT; CDR2 reads YYREEE (reference sequence). Trimming removed 3 bases at V and 0 bases at J, with 21 bases between. The length of the CDR3 is 18 residues. The CDR3 bases are TGTGCCAGCAGCTCATCATTGGGGCAGGTGAACATGAACACTGAAGCTTTCTTT. Translated, it gives CASSSSLGQVNMNTEAFF.

The chain carries TRBV29-1 and TRBJ1-4; 11 positions match TRBD1. The ends lost 7 bases at V and 3 bases at J; junction bases unmatched: 7. The length of the CDR3 is 15 residues. Germline assignment: CDR1 SQVTM and CDR2 ANQGSEA. The CDR3 DNA is TGCAGCGCCCGGACAGGGGGCTTGCCTAATGAAAAACTGTTTTTT. Amino acid sequence: CSARTGGLPNEKLFF.

The chain links TRBV2 to TRBJ1-6; weak D call: TRBD1 (5 bases). Germline V lookup: CDR1 SNHLY, CDR2 FYNNEI. This CDR3 spans 14 amino acids. Between the trimmed V and J ends, which lost 2 bases and 5 bases, there was a span of 7 bases. The CDR3 sequence is CASSEQGDNSPLHF. The CDR3 bases are TGTGCCAGCAGTGAACAGGGCGATAATTCACCCCTCCACTTT.

The CDR3 sequence: CASSFYQEQFF. In DNA, the CDR3 is TGTGCCAGCAGCTTTTACCAAGAGCAGTTCTTC. The chain couples TRBV11-2 to TRBJ2-1, with D hard to call. Germline lookup yields CDR1 SGHAT and CDR2 FQNNGV. Trimming stripped 3 bases from V and 10 bases from J, with 7 bases between. The length of the CDR3 is 11 residues.